This paragraph reports one T cell receptor (beta chain). Its antigen remains unknown. This CDR3 spans 14 amino acids. Germline values: CDR1 SGHRS, CDR2 YFSETQ. With 3 bases clipped from V and 8 bases from J, the junction kept 5 bases outside the gene matches. The PCR was carried out with 60 Vbeta primers and 13 Jbeta primers. Sequencing used immunoSEQ multiplex PCR; TCRdb keeps in-frame clones, though not all of them. The table lists some 110,000 clones, 76% of them singletons, with 7.5% to 9% in the top ten. This entry is derived from a study of cytomegalovirus exposure and HLA in healthy donors. Findings of the study overall: Later findings reportedly placed an Asian-associated ancestry cluster below the approximately 650-donor mean for N-insertions.

The genes are TRBV5-1 and TRBJ1-4; 9 nucleotides agree with TRBD1. The sequenced sample consisted of PBMCs. The TCR originated in a man in his forties in good health and CMV-seropositive. The CDR3, as DNA: TGCGCCAGCAGCTCGGGACAGGGTGACGAAAAACTGTTTTTT. Translated: CASSSGQGDEKLFF.